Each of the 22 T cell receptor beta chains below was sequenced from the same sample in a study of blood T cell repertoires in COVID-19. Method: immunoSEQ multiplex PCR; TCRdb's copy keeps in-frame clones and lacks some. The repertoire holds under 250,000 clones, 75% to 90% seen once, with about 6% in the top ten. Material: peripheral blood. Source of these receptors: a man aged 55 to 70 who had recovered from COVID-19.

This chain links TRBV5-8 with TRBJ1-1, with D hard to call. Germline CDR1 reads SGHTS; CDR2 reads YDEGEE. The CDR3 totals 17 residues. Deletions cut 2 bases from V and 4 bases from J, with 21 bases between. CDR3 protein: CASSFSLRPPMGTEAFF. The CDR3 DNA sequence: TGTGCCAGCAGCTTCTCGCTCAGGCCGCCCATGGGCACTGAAGCTTTCTTT.

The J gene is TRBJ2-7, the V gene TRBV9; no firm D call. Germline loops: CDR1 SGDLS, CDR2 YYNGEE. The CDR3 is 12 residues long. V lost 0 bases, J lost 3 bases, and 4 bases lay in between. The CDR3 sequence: CASSVVNYEQYF. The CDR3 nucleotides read TGTGCCAGCAGCGTAGTTAACTACGAGCAGTACTTC.

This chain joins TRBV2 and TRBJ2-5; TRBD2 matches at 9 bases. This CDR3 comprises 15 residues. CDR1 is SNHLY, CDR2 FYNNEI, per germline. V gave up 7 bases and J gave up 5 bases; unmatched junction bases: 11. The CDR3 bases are TGTGCCAGCACTTACGGGAGCGGGGGGTGGGAGACCCAGTACTTC. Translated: CASTYGSGGWETQYF.

In DNA form, the CDR3 reads TGTGCCAGCAGCTCCCTTAGGGACATTAACTATGGCTACACCTTC. It is translated as CASSSLRDINYGYTF. This rearrangement joins TRBV11-2 to TRBJ1-2; D is perhaps TRBD1 (6 bases). The CDR3 has 15 amino acids. V lost 4 bases to trimming and J lost 1 base, with 13 bases between them. The germline V gene has CDR1 SGHAT and CDR2 FQNNGV.

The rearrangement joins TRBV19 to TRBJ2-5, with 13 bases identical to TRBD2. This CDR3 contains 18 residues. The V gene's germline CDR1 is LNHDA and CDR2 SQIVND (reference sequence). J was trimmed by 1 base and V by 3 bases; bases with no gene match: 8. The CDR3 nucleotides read TGTGCCAGTAGTATTACTAGCGGGAGGGCCGGGGTCCAAGAGACCCAGTACTTC. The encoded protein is CASSITSGRAGVQETQYF.

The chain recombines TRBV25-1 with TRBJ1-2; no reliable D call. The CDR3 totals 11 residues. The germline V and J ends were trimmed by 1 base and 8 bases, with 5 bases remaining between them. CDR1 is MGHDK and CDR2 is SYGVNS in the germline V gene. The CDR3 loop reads CASSESRGYTF. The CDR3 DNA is TGTGCCAGCAGTGAATCGCGGGGCTACACCTTC.

Here the CDR3 DNA reads TGTGCCAGCAGTTTCCTAGGGCGGGGTGCAGATACGCAGTATTTT. As protein: CASSFLGRGADTQYF. V usage is TRBV28 and J usage is TRBJ2-3; the D gene is possibly TRBD2 (6 bases). Trimming pared 3 bases from V and 4 bases from J, leaving 14 bases between. The CDR3 loop spans 15 amino acids. Germline CDR1 reads MDHEN; CDR2 reads SYDVKM.

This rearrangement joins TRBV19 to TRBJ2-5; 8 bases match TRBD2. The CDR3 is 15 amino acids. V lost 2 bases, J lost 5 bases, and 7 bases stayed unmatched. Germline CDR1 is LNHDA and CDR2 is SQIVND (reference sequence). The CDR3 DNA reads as TGTGCCAGTAGTATACAGCGGGGGCCGGGGGAGACCCAGTACTTC. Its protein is CASSIQRGPGETQYF.

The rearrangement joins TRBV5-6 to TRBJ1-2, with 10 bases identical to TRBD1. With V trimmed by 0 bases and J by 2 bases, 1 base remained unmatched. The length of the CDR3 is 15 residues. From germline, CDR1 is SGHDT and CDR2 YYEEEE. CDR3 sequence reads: CASSLVDRGNYGYTF. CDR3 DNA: TGTGCCAGCAGCTTGGTGGACAGGGGGAACTATGGCTACACCTTC.

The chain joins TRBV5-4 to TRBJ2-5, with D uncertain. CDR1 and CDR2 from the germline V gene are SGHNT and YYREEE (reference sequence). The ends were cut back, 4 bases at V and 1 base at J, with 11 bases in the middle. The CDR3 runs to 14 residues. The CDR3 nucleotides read TGTGCCAGCAGCATGGTGGTAGCCCAAGAGACCCAGTACTTC. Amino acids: CASSMVVAQETQYF.

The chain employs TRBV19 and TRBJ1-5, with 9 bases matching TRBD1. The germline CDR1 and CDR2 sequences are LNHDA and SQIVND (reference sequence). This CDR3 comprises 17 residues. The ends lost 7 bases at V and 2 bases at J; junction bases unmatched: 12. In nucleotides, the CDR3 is TGTGCCAGTACCCAAACTGACAGGGGGGGAGGCAATCAGCCCCAGCATTTT. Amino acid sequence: CASTQTDRGGGNQPQHF.

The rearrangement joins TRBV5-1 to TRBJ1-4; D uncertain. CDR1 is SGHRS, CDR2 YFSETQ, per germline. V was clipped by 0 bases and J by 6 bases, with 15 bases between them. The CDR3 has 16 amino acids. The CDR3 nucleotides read TGCGCCAGCAGCTTGGTGGGTACTGGAGTCGATGAAAAACTGTTTTTT. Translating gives CASSLVGTGVDEKLFF.

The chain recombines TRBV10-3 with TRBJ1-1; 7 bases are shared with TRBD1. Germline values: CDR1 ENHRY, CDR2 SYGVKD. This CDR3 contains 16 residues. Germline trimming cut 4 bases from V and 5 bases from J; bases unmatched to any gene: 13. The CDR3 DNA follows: TGTGCCATCAGTGGGGACAGCACCCGGGAGTGGACTGAAGCTTTCTTT. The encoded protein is CAISGDSTREWTEAFF.

CDR3 sequence: CASSPRTSGGTFQETQYF. CDR3 bases: TGTGCCAGCAGCCCGCGGACTAGCGGAGGGACATTCCAAGAGACCCAGTACTTC. This chain links TRBV7-6 with TRBJ2-5, with 10 nucleotides matching TRBD2. Trimming cost V 5 bases and J 1 base; bases outside gene matches: 13. Looked up from germline, CDR1 is SGHVS and CDR2 is FNYEAQ. CDR3 length: 18 amino acids.

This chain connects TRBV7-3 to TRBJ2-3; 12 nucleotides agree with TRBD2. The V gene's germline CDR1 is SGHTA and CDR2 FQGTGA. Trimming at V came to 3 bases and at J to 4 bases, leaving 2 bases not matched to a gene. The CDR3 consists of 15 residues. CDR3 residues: CASSLTSGRSDTQYF. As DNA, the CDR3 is TGTGCCAGCAGCTTGACTAGCGGGAGATCAGATACGCAGTATTTT.

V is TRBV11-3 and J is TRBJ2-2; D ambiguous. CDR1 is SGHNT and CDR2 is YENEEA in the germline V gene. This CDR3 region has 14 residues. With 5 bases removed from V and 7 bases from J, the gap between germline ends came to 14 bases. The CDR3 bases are TGTGCCAGCAGCCCGAACTCCCTCGGCGGGGAGCTGTTTTTT. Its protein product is CASSPNSLGGELFF. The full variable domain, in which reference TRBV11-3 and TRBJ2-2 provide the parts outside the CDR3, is EAGVVQSPRYKIIEKKQPVAFWCNPISGHNTLYWYLQNLGQGPELLIRYENEEAVDDSQLPKDRFSAERLKGVDSTLKIQPAELGDSAVYLCASSPNSLGGELFFGEGSRLTVL.

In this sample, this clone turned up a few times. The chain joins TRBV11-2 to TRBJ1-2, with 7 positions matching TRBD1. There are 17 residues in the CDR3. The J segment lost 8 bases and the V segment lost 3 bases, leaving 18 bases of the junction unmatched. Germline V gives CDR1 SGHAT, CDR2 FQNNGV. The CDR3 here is CASSLGRWDSPAGGYTF. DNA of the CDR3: TGTGCCAGCAGCTTGGGCAGATGGGACAGCCCTGCGGGAGGCTACACCTTC.

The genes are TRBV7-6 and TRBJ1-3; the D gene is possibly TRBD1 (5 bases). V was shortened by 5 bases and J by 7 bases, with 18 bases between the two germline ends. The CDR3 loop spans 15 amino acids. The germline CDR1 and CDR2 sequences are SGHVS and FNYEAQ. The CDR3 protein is CASSRSGGLGNTIYF. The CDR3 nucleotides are TGTGCCAGCAGCCGATCGGGGGGACTAGGGAACACCATATATTTT.

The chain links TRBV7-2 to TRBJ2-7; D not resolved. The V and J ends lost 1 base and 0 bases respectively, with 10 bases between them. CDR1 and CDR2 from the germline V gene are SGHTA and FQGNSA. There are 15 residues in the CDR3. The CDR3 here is CASSLGSPYSYEQYF. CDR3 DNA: TGTGCCAGCAGCTTAGGGTCCCCCTACTCCTACGAGCAGTACTTC.

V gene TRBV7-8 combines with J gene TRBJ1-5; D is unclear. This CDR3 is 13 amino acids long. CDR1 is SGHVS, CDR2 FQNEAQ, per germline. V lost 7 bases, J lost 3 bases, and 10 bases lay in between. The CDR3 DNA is TGTGCCAGCACCGTGAGTCCCAATCAGCCCCAGCATTTT. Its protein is CASTVSPNQPQHF.

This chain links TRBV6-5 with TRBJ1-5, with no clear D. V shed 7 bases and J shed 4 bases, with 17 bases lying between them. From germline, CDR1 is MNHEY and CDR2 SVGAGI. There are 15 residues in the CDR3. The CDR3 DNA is TGTGCCAGCAACGGGAGAGGGCAGGTAAATCAGCCCCAGCATTTT. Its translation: CASNGRGQVNQPQHF.

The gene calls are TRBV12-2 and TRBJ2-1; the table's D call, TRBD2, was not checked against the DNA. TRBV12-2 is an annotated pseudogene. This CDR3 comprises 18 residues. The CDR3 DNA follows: TGTGCAAGTCGCTTATTCCTACCGGGACTAGCTATCTACAATGAGCAGTTCTTC. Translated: CASRLFLPGLAIYNEQFF.